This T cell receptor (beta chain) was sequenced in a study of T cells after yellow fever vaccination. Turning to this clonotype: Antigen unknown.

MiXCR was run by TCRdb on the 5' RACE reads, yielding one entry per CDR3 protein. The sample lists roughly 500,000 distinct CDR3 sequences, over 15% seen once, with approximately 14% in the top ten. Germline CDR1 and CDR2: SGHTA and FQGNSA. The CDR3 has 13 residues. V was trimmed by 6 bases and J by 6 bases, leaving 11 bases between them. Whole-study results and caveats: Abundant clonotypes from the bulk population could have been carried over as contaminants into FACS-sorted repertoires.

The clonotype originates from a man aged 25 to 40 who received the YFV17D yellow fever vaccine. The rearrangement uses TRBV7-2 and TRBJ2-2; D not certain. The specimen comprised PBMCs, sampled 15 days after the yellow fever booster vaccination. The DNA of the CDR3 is TGTGCCAGCAGGGTAGTAATGGCCGGGGAGCTGTTTTTT. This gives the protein CASRVVMAGELFF.